The T cell receptor (beta chain) described here comes from a study of blood T cell repertoires in COVID-19. Across the whole study: The United States, Italy and Spain provided the acute and convalescent COVID-19 samples.

The junction had 17 bases not matched to a gene; V was cut back by 3 bases and J by 5 bases. Looked up from germline, CDR1 is SGDLS and CDR2 is YYNGEE. This CDR3 comprises 19 residues. Method: immunoSEQ multiplex PCR; TCRdb's copy keeps in-frame clones and lacks some. Here the sample spans roughly 200,000 clones, roughly 90% being singletons. The chain couples TRBV9 to TRBJ2-1; 10 bases match TRBD2. The TCR originated in a man aged 18 to 35 with active or convalescent COVID-19. Sequencing was carried out using peripheral blood. As DNA, the CDR3 is TGTGCCAGCAGCGCCTTTTCGGGACTAGCGTCGGGAGCCAACAATGAGCAGTTCTTC. The encoded protein is CASSAFSGLASGANNEQFF.